One sample yielded the 12 T cell receptor beta chains listed below, sequenced in a study of T cell clonotyping in hematopoietic cell transplantation. Assay used: immunoSEQ multiplex PCR; TCRdb lists only in-frame clones, some missing. The sample holds 70,000 or so clones; around 94% are singletons and the top ten take roughly 1.7%. Specimen: peripheral blood mononuclear cells. The receptors were sampled from a man aged 45 to 65 in good health. Some clones in this sample may be carry-over from other donors' samples.

V gene TRBV7-3 combines with J gene TRBJ2-7; D is undetermined. The CDR3 consists of 15 residues. Trimming took 1 base from V and 0 from J, leaving 10 bases between them. In germline, CDR1 is SGHTA, CDR2 FQGTGA. The CDR3 nucleotides are TGTGCCAGCAGCTTAAGCCCCTCCCCCTCCTACGAGCAGTACTTC. This gives the protein CASSLSPSPSYEQYF.

The gene calls are TRBV7-6 and TRBJ2-1; D may be TRBD2 (6 bases). The length of the CDR3 is 16 residues. The V gene's germline CDR1 is SGHVS and CDR2 FNYEAQ. Trimming pared 1 base from V and 0 bases from J, leaving 10 bases between. This CDR3 reads CASSLGNSGSYNEQFF. Written as DNA, the CDR3 is TGTGCCAGCAGCTTAGGAAATAGCGGCTCCTACAATGAGCAGTTCTTC.

This clone appeared once. V is TRBV5-4 and J is TRBJ2-6, with D tentatively TRBD1 (5 bases). From germline, CDR1 is SGHNT and CDR2 YYREEE (reference sequence). The CDR3 is made up of 16 amino acids. Trimming shortened V by 3 bases and J by 2 bases, and 12 bases separated the two germline ends. CDR3 sequence reads: CASSYPRAPGANVLTF. The CDR3 DNA reads TGTGCCAGCAGCTACCCCAGGGCCCCTGGGGCCAACGTCCTGACTTTC.

This chain links TRBV6-5 with TRBJ2-3; TRBD1 agrees at 8 bases. After removal of 5 bases from V and 5 bases from J, the junction contained 9 bases not matched to a gene. The CDR3 is 15 residues long. The V gene's germline CDR1 is MNHEY and CDR2 SVGAGI. The CDR3 DNA is TGTGCCAGCAGTCTGATGACAGGGACAGGAGATACGCAGTATTTT. Protein sequence: CASSLMTGTGDTQYF.

This clone was observed a single time. V gene TRBV9 combines with J gene TRBJ2-5; 7 bases match TRBD1. The V segment lost 4 bases and the J segment 1 base; nucleotides outside the gene matches: 7. CDR3 length: 15 amino acids. Germline CDR1 and CDR2: SGDLS and YYNGEE. The CDR3 DNA reads as TGTGCCAGCAGCATAAGACAGGGAGTCCAAGAGACCCAGTACTTC. This translates into CASSIRQGVQETQYF. The entire variable domain, with the rest obtained from reference TRBV9 and TRBJ2-5, is as follows: DSGVTQTPKHLITATGQRVTLRCSPRSGDLSVYWYQQSLDQGLQFLIQYYNGEERAKGNILERFSAQQFPDLHSELNLSSLELGDSALYFCASSIRQGVQETQYFGPGTRLLVL.

This clone was seen only once. The chain joins TRBV29-1 to TRBJ1-1, with a tentative D call TRBD1 (6 bases). CDR1 and CDR2 (germline): SQVTM, ANQGSEA. The V end was cut by 4 bases, the J end by 1 base, with 13 bases between. The CDR3 runs to 14 residues. CDR3 amino acids: CSVVAGEANTEAFF. CDR3 DNA sequence: TGCAGCGTTGTGGCAGGGGAGGCGAACACTGAAGCTTTCTTT.

The CDR3 nucleotides read TGTGCCAGTCAGGGCAATCAGCCCCAGCATTTT. Translating it yields CASQGNQPQHF. V usage is TRBV28 and J usage is TRBJ1-5, with D uncertain. Trimming removed 9 bases from V and 2 bases from J, with 5 bases in between. The germline gives CDR1 MDHEN, CDR2 SYDVKM. CDR3 length: 11 residues.

This clone occurred once. This chain joins TRBV11-2 and TRBJ2-5; TRBD1 matches at 7 bases. Unmatched junction bases numbered 8, after V lost 6 bases and J lost 1 base. Germline V gives CDR1 SGHAT, CDR2 FQNNGV. CDR3 size: 15 residues. The CDR3 reads CASSTADRVQETQYF. For the CDR3, the DNA is TGTGCCAGCAGTACGGCAGACAGGGTCCAAGAGACCCAGTACTTC.

The chain combines TRBV4-3 with TRBJ2-5; the D is unclear. The CDR3 runs 14 residues. Germline V gene data show CDR1 as LGHNA and CDR2 as YSLEER. Trimming removed 0 bases at V and 2 bases at J, with 7 bases between. CDR3 DNA: TGCGCCAGCAGCCAAGATATACAGCAAGAGACCCAGTACTTC. It encodes CASSQDIQQETQYF.

This sequence joins TRBV30 and TRBJ2-1, with D uncertain. Germline V gene sequence: CDR1 GTSNPN, CDR2 SVGIG (reference sequence). The CDR3 sequence is 11 residues long. V lost 0 bases, J lost 9 bases, and 6 bases lay in between. The CDR3 protein is CAWSVKAEQFF. The CDR3 DNA reads as TGTGCCTGGAGTGTAAAGGCTGAGCAGTTCTTC.

This chain uses TRBV4-3 with TRBJ1-1, with D maybe TRBD1 (5 bases). The V and J ends lost 4 bases and 5 bases respectively, with 11 bases between them. The CDR3 covers 13 residues. CDR1 and CDR2 from the germline V gene are LGHNA and YSLEER. The chain's CDR3 is CASSLDSTTEAFF. The DNA for the CDR3 is TGCGCCAGCAGCCTAGACAGTACAACTGAAGCTTTCTTT.

The V gene is TRBV28, the J gene TRBJ2-5; TRBD1 is a possible D gene (6 bases). Trimming stripped 6 bases from V and 2 bases from J, with 13 bases between. This CDR3 is 14 amino acids long. CDR1 is MDHEN, CDR2 SYDVKM, per germline. CDR3 sequence (DNA): TGTGCCAGCAGAGAAACAGGGAGACAAGAGACCCAGTACTTC. Amino acids: CASRETGRQETQYF.